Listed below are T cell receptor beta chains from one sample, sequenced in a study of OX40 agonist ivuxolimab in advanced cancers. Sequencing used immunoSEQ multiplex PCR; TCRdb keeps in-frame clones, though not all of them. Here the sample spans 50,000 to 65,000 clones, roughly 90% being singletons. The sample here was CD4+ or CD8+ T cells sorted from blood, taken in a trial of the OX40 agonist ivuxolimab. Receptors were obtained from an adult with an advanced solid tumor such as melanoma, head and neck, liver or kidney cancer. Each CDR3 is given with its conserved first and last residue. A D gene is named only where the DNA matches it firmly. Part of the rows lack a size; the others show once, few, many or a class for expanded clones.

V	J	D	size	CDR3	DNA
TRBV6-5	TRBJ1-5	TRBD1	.	CASRGTGWGNQPQHF	TGTGCCAGCAGGGGGACAGGGTGGGGCAATCAGCCCCAGCATTTT
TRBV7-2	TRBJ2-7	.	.	CASLLHEGDEQYF	TGTGCCAGCTTGCTGCACGAGGGCGACGAGCAGTACTTC
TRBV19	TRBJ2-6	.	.	CASNSLVSGANVLTF	TGTGCCAGTAACAGTCTCGTCTCTGGGGCCAACGTCCTGACTTTC
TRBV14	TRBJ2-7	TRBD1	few	CASSRARGPYFEQYF	TGTGCCAGCAGCCGGGCCAGGGGGCCCTATTTTGAGCAGTACTTC
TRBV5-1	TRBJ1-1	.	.	CASSLFVRSDTEAFF	TGCGCCAGCAGCTTATTTGTAAGGTCGGACACTGAAGCTTTCTTT
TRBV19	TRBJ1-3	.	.	CASSQGRSGNTIYF	TGTGCCAGTAGTCAGGGACGCTCTGGAAACACCATATATTTT
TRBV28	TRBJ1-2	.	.	CASSSYPGRTNYGYTF	TGTGCCAGCAGTTCTTACCCGGGACGGACAAACTATGGCTACACCTTC
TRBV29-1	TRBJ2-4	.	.	CSAFGGQDIQYF	TGCAGCGCTTTCGGGGGGCAGGACATTCAGTACTTC
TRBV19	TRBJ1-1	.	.	CASSMNRWNTEAFF	TGTGCCAGTAGTATGAATAGGTGGAACACTGAAGCTTTCTTT
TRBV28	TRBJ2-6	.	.	CASSFVRANVLTF	TGTGCCAGCAGTTTCGTTAGGGCCAACGTCCTGACTTTC
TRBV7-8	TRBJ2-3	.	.	CASSLLPGPRATDTQYF	TGTGCCAGCAGCCTACTTCCGGGCCCGCGGGCCACAGATACGCAGTATTTT
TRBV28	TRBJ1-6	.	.	CASSPGRYSGRNSPLHF	TGTGCCAGCAGTCCCGGACGTTATTCGGGAAGAAATTCACCCCTCCACTTT
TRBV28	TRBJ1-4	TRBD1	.	CASSRTGSTNEKLFF	TGTGCCAGCAGTAGGACAGGGTCAACTAATGAAAAACTGTTTTTT
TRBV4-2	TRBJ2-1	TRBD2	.	CASSFVGSGDNEQFF	TGTGCCAGCAGCTTTGTAGGTAGCGGGGACAATGAGCAGTTCTTC
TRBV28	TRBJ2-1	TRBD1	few	CASSLGQGAWYEQFF	TGTGCCAGCAGTTTGGGACAGGGGGCTTGGTATGAGCAGTTCTTC
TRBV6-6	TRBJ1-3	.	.	CASLNSGNTIYF	TGTGCCAGCCTCAACTCTGGAAACACCATATATTTT